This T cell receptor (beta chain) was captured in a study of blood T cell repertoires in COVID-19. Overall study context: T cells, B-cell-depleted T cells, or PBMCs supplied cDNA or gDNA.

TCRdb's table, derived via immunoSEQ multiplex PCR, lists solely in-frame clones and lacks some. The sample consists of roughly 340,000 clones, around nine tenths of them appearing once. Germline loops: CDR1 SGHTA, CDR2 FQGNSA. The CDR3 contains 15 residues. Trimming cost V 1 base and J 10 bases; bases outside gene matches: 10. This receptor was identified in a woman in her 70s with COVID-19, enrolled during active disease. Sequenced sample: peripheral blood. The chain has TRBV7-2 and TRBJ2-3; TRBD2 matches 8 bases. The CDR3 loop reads CASSLVGGGSHAQYF. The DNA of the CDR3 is TGTGCCAGCAGCTTAGTGGGCGGGGGGAGCCATGCGCAGTATTTT.